A single TCR beta chain is shown here with its context. Its antigen specificity is not known. It has no much larger one-base neighbor in the sample; base qualities were not kept. These data are taken from a study of glioma-infiltrating T cells listed by TCRdb under 2016. For the wider study: Glioma tissue, non-neoplastic brain tissue and matched peripheral blood mononuclear cells were used as sources from which TCR alpha- and beta-chain repertoires were sequenced. To gauge divergence between tissue and blood T-cell populations, every tissue-infiltrating repertoire was compared against the peripheral blood repertoire from the same patient. Three low-grade glioma patients, several primary glioblastoma patients, and three non-glioma patients who contributed non-neoplastic brain tissue made up the paired cohort. What the work shows at the level of the full study, not this receptor alone: VJ-independent divergence between tissue and blood was lower than expected in non-neoplastic patients but higher than expected in all gliomas, particularly low-grade gliomas. Very few CDR3 sequences were found to be shared between tissue and blood, and this scarcity was attributed to high CDR3 diversity and limited sampling. Group comparisons rested on small numbers: three non-neoplastic, three low-grade glioma and about 8 glioblastoma patients.

The iRepertoire nested amplicon-rescue multiplex PCR (arm-PCR) platform was used to amplify TCR alpha and beta CDR3 regions from RNA. The input for one-step reverse transcription and amplification was about 100-450 ng of tissue mRNA or PBMC total RNA. Following bead purification, Illumina adapters were added by a secondary multiplex PCR, and libraries between 200 and 400 bp were gel-purified. Libraries carried internal 6-nucleotide barcodes used for demultiplexing. Sequencing of the libraries was done on an Illumina MiSeq using 2x220 or 2x250 nucleotide paired-end reads. The study's processing was this. Paired reads were merged with FLASH 1.2.11 and aligned to the GRCh37 human genome with BWA-MEM before extracting TRA and TRB reads. For V and J assignment, an IMGT-derived reference of cassette sequences and CDR3 motifs that included pseudogenes was used. Three-frame translation of reads was performed, and productive CDR3s were defined as those with a C...FGXG motif and no stop codons. A clonotype was defined as a unique combination of a V-J cassette pair and a CDR3 amino acid sequence. Reads were filtered by Hamming distance, with the threshold set by the sequence error rate of each sample in mapped regions. TCRdb reprocessing: public reads trimmed at Q25 with fastp, clones called with MiXCR, in-frame beta chains kept. Identical CDR3 protein sequences are pooled into one entry, listed with their most common genes and DNA. TCRdb, not the authors, supplied the V and J calls. In all, the sample holds over 130,000 distinct CDR3 sequences, and about 39% of those were seen once. The ten largest clones take up about 18% of the sample.

The receptor's source is a human donor with low-grade glioma or glioblastoma, undergoing nonglioma brain surgery, or in good health (not recorded which). The sequencing input was glioma tissue, nonneoplastic brain tissue, or PBMCs (not recorded which).

In nucleotides, the sequence is TGTGCCAGCAGCCAAGATTTCTCAAAGGGAGAGACCCAGTACTTC. This translates into CASSQDFSKGETQYF. This chain is built from TRBV14 and TRBJ2-5, with no confidently assigned D gene. The germline V gene supplies CDR1 SGHDN and CDR2 FVKESK. The CDR3 holds 15 amino acids from the cysteine to the phenylalanine. Only the CDR3 region is kept as DNA, spanning 45 bases read in frame from base 1. V gives up 0 bases and J gives up 4 bases, and the segment between their germline ends measures 12 bases.